This section outlines one T cell receptor (beta chain) sequence together with its context. Its antigen is as yet unknown. Germline lookup yields CDR1 KGHSH and CDR2 LQKENI. Trimming took 2 bases from V and 4 from J, leaving 11 bases between them. The CDR3 is made up of 15 amino acids. Isolated RNA was reverse transcribed in full, so expressed TCRB transcripts were sequenced. Produced via immunoSEQ multiplex PCR; TCRdb's table is partial and in-frame only. The data show around 150,000 clones, approximately 10% seen once. The data were taken from a study of beta chain features in type 1 diabetes. About the study: All of the samples together had some 99 million sorted cells examined.

Study conclusions and caveats: More deletions and fewer insertions at VDJ junctions were found in patients with type 1 diabetes. For Type 1 diabetes patients, all four CD4+ subsets carried TCRB CDR3s that were moderately but significantly shorter.

Sequencing input: central memory CD4+ T cells from blood. The chain has TRBV18 and TRBJ2-2; D is possibly TRBD1 (7 bases). The TCR was taken from a man aged 25 to 40 with type 1 diabetes. This CDR3 reads CASSPRQGGTGELFF. The CDR3 DNA sequence: TGTGCCAGCTCACCAAGACAGGGAGGCACCGGGGAGCTGTTTTTT.